This TCR beta chain was identified during a study of blood T cell repertoires in COVID-19. About the research overall: Donors in the United States, Italy and Spain gave samples during acute or convalescent COVID-19. PBMCs, B-cell-depleted T cells, or T cells provided the cDNA or gDNA that made up the material.

The CDR3 has 13 residues. The J segment lost 6 bases and the V segment lost 4 bases, leaving 7 bases of the junction unmatched. Germline CDR1 GTSNPN, CDR2 SVGIG (reference sequence). As handled by the study authors: Using reference gene primer amplification, nucleated cell counts were estimated. Clones were sequenced by immunoSEQ multiplex PCR, and TCRdb holds only the in-frame ones, with some missing. The V and J calls and clone size were taken over from that table, and D and trimming were inferred from the DNA. Found here are around 140,000 clones, roughly 90% of them singletons; the top ten hold roughly 1%.

The TCR originated in a woman in her forties or fifties with acute or convalescent COVID-19. The rearrangement joins TRBV30 to TRBJ2-3, with 7 positions matching TRBD2. Input material: peripheral blood. CDR3 sequence: CAWNVHGGDTQYF. The CDR3 nucleotides read TGTGCCTGGAATGTTCACGGGGGGGATACGCAGTATTTT.